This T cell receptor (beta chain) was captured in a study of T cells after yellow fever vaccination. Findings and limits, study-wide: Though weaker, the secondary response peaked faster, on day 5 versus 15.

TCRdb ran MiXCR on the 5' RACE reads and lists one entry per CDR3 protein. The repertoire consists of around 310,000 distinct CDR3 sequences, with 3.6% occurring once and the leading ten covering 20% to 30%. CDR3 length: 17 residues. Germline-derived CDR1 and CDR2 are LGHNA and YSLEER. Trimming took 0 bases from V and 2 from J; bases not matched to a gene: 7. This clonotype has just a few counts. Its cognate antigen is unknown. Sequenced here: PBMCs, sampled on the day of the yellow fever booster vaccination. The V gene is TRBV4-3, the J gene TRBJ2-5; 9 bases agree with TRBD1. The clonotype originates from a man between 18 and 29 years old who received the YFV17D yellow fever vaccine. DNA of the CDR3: TGCGCCAGCAGCCAAGAGGGGGACAGGGAGGGTCAAGAGACCCAGTACTTC. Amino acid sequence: CASSQEGDREGQETQYF.